Shown below are 7 T cell receptor beta chains from a single sample sequenced in a study of cytomegalovirus exposure and HLA in healthy donors. Researchers ran the PCR with 60 Vbeta and 13 Jbeta primers. Sequenced by immunoSEQ multiplex PCR; TCRdb stores in-frame clones only, minus some. In the table there are about 150,000 clones, nearly 85% of which are singletons. Sample: PBMCs. The source is a male donor in good health and CMV-seronegative.

V gene TRBV28 combines with J gene TRBJ2-7; 8 nucleotides match TRBD1. V shed 3 bases, J shed 4 bases, and the junction held 8 bases outside the gene matches. The CDR3 length is 15 residues. Germline V gene sequence: CDR1 MDHEN, CDR2 SYDVKM. The CDR3: CASSFLGTGIYEQYF. The DNA of the CDR3 is TGTGCCAGCAGTTTCCTCGGGACAGGAATTTACGAGCAGTACTTC.

The rearrangement joins TRBV9 to TRBJ2-1; the D is unclear. Trimming shortened V by 0 bases and J by 7 bases, and 11 bases separated the two germline ends. This CDR3 comprises 14 residues. CDR1 SGDLS and CDR2 YYNGEE come from the germline V gene. The CDR3 region is CASSVAGGTNEQFF. The CDR3 region has the DNA TGTGCCAGCAGCGTAGCTGGCGGAACTAATGAGCAGTTCTTC.

A word on this clone: At the DNA level, this CDR3 is encoded by other sequences in the same sample as well. J is TRBJ1-6 and V is TRBV2; D unresolved. The CDR3 is made up of 17 amino acids. Deletions cut 4 bases from V and 5 bases from J, with 18 bases between. In germline, CDR1 is SNHLY, CDR2 FYNNEI. The CDR3 loop is CASSGGELHPNNSPLHF. CDR3 DNA sequence: TGTGCCAGCAGTGGGGGAGAGCTACATCCTAATAATTCACCCCTCCACTTT.

J is TRBJ2-1 and V is TRBV19; D is uncertain. The CDR3 covers 17 residues. V gave up 3 bases and J gave up 0 bases, with 15 bases separating them. The germline V gene has CDR1 LNHDA and CDR2 SQIVND (reference sequence). CDR3 sequence reads: CASSIQLGDHSYNEQFF. The CDR3 coding sequence is TGTGCCAGTAGTATCCAGTTGGGCGACCACTCCTACAATGAGCAGTTCTTC.

The chain recombines TRBV10-3 with TRBJ2-3, with no clear D. The CDR3 sequence is 13 residues long. Deletions cut 7 bases from V and 6 bases from J, with 14 bases between. Germline lookup yields CDR1 ENHRY and CDR2 SYGVKD. In nucleotides, the CDR3 is TGTGCCATCACCCCTTTCGAGCACGATACGCAGTATTTT. It specifies CAITPFEHDTQYF.

V and J are TRBV7-2 and TRBJ2-3; 7 bases are a match to TRBD2. The CDR3 is 14 residues long. Trimming cost V 5 bases and J 5 bases; bases outside gene matches: 7. Per germline, CDR1 SGHTA and CDR2 FQGNSA. In DNA form, the CDR3 reads TGTGCCAGCAGCCGCCCCTTAGCGGGAGATACGCAGTATTTT. This sequence encodes CASSRPLAGDTQYF.

The chain recombines TRBV7-2 with TRBJ2-2, with 12 bases that match TRBD2. CDR1 is SGHTA and CDR2 is FQGNSA in the germline V gene. The junction had 7 bases not matched to a gene; V was cut back by 1 base and J by 7 bases. The length of the CDR3 is 17 residues. The CDR3 DNA reads TGTGCCAGCAGCTTAGGGAGGACTAGCGGGATGCTCGGGGAGCTGTTTTTT. It specifies CASSLGRTSGMLGELFF.